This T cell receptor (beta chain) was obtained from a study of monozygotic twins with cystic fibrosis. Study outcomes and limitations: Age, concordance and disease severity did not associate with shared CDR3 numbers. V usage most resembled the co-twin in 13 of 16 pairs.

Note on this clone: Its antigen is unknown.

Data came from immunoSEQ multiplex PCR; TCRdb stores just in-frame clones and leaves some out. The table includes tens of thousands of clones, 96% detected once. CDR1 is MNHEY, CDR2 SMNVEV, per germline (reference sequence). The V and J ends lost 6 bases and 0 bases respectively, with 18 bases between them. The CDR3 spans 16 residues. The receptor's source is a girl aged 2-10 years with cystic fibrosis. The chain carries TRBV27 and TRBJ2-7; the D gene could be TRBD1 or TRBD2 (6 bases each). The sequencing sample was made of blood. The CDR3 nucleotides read TGTGCCAGCAGCACACGGGGGCCAGAGAGCTCCTACGAGCAGTACTTC. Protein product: CASSTRGPESSYEQYF.